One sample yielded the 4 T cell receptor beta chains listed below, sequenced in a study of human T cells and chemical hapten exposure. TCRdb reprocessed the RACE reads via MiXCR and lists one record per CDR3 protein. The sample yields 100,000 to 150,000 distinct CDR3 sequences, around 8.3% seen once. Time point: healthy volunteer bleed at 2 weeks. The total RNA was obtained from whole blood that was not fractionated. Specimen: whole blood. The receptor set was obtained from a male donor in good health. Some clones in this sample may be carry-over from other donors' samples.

The CDR3 bases are TGTGCCAGCTCACCCGGGACTAGCGGACCTGATCAGTTCTTC. Protein product: CASSPGTSGPDQFF. The rearrangement joins TRBV18 to TRBJ2-1, with 11 bases matching TRBD2. V was pared by 3 bases and J by 13 bases, with 8 bases of the junction left unmatched. The V gene's germline CDR1 is KGHSH and CDR2 LQKENI. The CDR3 runs to 14 residues.

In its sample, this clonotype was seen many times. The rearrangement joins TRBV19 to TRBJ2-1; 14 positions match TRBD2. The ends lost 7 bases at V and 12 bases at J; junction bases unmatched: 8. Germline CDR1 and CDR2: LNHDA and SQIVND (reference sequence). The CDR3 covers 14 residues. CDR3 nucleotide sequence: TGTGCCAGTATTTCCGGGACTAGCGGGAGTAGGCAGTTCTTC. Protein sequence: CASISGTSGSRQFF.

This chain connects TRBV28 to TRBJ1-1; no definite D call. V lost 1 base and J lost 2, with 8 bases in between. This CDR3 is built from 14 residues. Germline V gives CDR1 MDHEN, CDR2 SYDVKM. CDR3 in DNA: TGTGCCAGCAGTTTATACTCAAAAAACACTGAAGCTTTCTTT. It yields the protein CASSLYSKNTEAFF.

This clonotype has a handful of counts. The DNA of the CDR3 is TGTGCCAGCAGTTTTCGGGACAACCACACTGAAGCTTTCTTT. This sequence encodes CASSFRDNHTEAFF. V and J are TRBV7-9 and TRBJ1-1; TRBD1 might be the D (6 bases). Trimming took off 6 bases at V and 3 bases at J, with 14 bases between the two ends. The CDR3 has 14 amino acids. Looked up from germline, CDR1 is SEHNR and CDR2 is FQNEAQ (reference sequence). The complete variable domain, with remaining parts taken from reference TRBV7-9 and TRBJ1-1, reads DTGVSQNPRHKITKRGQNVTFRCDPISEHNRLYWYRQTLGQGPEFLTYFQNEAQLEKSRLLSDRFSAERPKGSFSTLEIQRTEQGDSAMYLCASSFRDNHTEAFFGQGTRLTVV.